This TCR beta chain was documented in a study of blood T cell repertoires in COVID-19 (dated by TCRdb to between 2020 and 2021). With respect to the entire study: Samples from collaborators originated in the United States, Italy and Spain and spanned both the acute and convalescent phases of COVID-19. The samples were drawn from the first 160 participants of the ongoing ImmuneRACE study and from over 950 subjects provided by 6 global collaborators. The sample metadata nearly always contained a de-identified subject ID, COVID-19 status, age in years and sex. The dataset comprised deeply sampled blood TCRbeta repertoires from subjects exposed to, actively infected with, or recovered from COVID-19. Where available, HLA class I and class II types were obtained from metadata supplied by the sample provider rather than from assay-based typing. The prospective study material was composed of cDNA or gDNA derived from T cells, B-cell-depleted T cells, or PBMCs. The repertoires were made available in a free public database intended to serve as a resource for research on the immune response to SARS-CoV-2. What the study reported, not specific to this receptor: Clinical and demographic metadata were provided uncurated, with the amount varying by source and participant.

Whole blood was collected in K2EDTA tubes by collaborating institutions according to the institutions' own protocols. For TCRbeta analysis, collaborators shipped samples as frozen whole blood, isolated PBMCs, or DNA extracted from either of those sample types. TCRbeta CDR3 regions were amplified from genomic DNA using the immunoSEQ Assay, a bias-controlled multiplex PCR. The source study handled its data this way. Nucleated cell counts per sample were estimated from amplification of reference gene primers within the assay. Sequence reads were collapsed and filtered to measure the absolute abundance of every unique TCRbeta CDR3 rearrangement. For each sample, productive Simpson clonality was calculated as the square root of Simpson's diversity index over productive rearrangements. What TCRdb holds here is the immuneACCESS table cut down to in-frame rearrangements. Part of the clones is not present; checked against another copy, under half of the missing clones reflect an unresolved V gene, and the others are unexplained. V and J calls and clone size follow that table, whereas D and trimming were derived from the DNA. This sample is represented by 90,000 or so clones; 81% of them were singletons. Jointly, the top ten make up approximately 25% of the sample.

Worth noting for this clone: Its cognate antigen has yet to be identified. Base qualities are not provided; no much larger clone lies one nucleotide away.

CDR1 and CDR2 (SGHNT, YENEEA) derive from the germline V gene. Trimming takes 0 bases from V and 5 bases from J, and the germline ends sit 8 bases apart. From the cysteine through the phenylalanine, the CDR3 covers 14 amino acids. Kept here is only the CDR3 DNA, which spans 42 bases and is read in frame from base 1. This TCR was recovered from a man aged 80 or over with active or convalescent COVID-19. The sequence links TRBV11-3 to TRBJ2-1; TRBD1 could be the D gene, as 5 bases match. Input material: peripheral blood. The CDR3 corresponds to CASSLEGAHNEQFF. Read as DNA, the sequence is TGTGCCAGCAGCTTAGAAGGGGCCCACAATGAGCAGTTCTTC.